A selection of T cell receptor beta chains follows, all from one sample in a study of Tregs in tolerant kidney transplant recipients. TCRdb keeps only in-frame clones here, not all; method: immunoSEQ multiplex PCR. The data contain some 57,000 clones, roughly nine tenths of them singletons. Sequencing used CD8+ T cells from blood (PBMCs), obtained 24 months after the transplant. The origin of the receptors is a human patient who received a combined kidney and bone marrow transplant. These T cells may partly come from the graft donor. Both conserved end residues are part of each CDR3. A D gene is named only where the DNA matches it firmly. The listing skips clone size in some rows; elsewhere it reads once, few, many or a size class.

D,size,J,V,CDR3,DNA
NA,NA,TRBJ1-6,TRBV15,CATSSGQPRTLHF,TGTGCCACCAGCAGCGGACAACCCCGAACCCTCCACTTT
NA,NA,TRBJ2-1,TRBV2,CASSEWRGGDSYNEQFF,TGTGCCAGCAGTGAGTGGCGCGGAGGGGATTCCTACAATGAGCAGTTCTTC
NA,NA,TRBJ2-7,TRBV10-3,CAISQGPPHEQYF,TGTGCCATCAGCCAGGGGCCGCCCCACGAGCAGTACTTC
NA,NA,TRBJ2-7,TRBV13,CASSRSLAKYEQYF,TGTGCCAGCAGCCGCTCACTAGCAAAATACGAGCAGTACTTC
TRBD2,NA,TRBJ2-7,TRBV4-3,CASSRGLAGVSEQYF,TGCGCCAGCAGCAGGGGACTAGCGGGAGTATCCGAGCAGTACTTC
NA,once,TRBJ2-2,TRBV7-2,CASSLRERNTGELFF,TGTGCCAGCAGCTTACGCGAGCGGAACACCGGGGAGCTGTTTTTT
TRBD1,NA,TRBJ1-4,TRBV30,CAWSGGTGDEKLFF,TGTGCCTGGAGTGGAGGGACAGGGGATGAAAAACTGTTTTTT
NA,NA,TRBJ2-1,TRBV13,CASSLLSGACNEQFF,TGTGCCAGCAGCCTGCTTAGTGGTGCCTGCAATGAGCAGTTCTTC
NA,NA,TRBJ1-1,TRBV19,CASSIVDRGGAISF,TGTGCCAGTAGTATAGTTGATCGGGGAGGGGCGATCTCCTTT
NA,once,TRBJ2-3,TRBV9,CASSAPRGLVGTDTQYF,TGTGCCAGCAGCGCTCCCCGCGGGCTAGTCGGCACAGATACGCAGTATTTT
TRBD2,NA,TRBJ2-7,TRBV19,CASSTLTPLAGSDEQYF,TGTGCCAGTAGTACTCTGACCCCGCTAGCGGGGTCCGACGAGCAGTACTTC
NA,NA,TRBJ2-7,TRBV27,CASSSPPGPPHEQYF,TGTGCCAGCAGCTCTCCGCCAGGTCCCCCCCACGAGCAGTACTTC
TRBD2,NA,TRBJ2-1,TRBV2,CASRPWAGDTNEQFF,TGTGCCAGCCGGCCGTGGGCGGGGGATACCAATGAGCAGTTCTTC
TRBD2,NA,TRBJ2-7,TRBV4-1,CASSQDSASGAYEQYF,TGCGCCAGCAGCCAAGACTCGGCTAGCGGAGCTTACGAGCAGTACTTC
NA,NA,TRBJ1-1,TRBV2,CASRSRGDTEAFF,TGTGCCAGCAGGTCCCGGGGGGACACTGAAGCTTTCTTT
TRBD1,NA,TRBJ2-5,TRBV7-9,CASSLAGTGAKTQYF,TGTGCCAGCAGCTTAGCCGGGACAGGGGCCAAGACCCAGTACTTC
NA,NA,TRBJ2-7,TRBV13,CASSSIQGPDYEQYF,TGTGCCAGCAGCTCAATCCAGGGGCCGGACTACGAGCAGTACTTC
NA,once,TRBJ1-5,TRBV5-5,CASSPSWQVAGQPQHF,TGTGCCAGCAGCCCCTCTTGGCAGGTTGCAGGGCAGCCCCAGCATTTT
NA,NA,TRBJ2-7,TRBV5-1,CASSRTDTYEQYF,TGCGCCAGCAGCCGGACAGATACCTACGAGCAGTACTTC
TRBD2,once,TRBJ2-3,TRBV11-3,CASSLVSSGRPYTDTQYF,TGTGCCAGCAGCTTAGTATCCAGCGGGAGGCCTTACACAGATACGCAGTATTTT
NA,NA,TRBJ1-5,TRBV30,CAWSVLDSNQPQHF,TGTGCCTGGAGTGTACTGGACAGTAATCAGCCCCAGCATTTT
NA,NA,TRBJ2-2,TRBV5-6,CASSFGTGELFF,TGTGCCAGCAGCTTCGGCACCGGGGAGCTGTTTTTT
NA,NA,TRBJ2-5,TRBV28,CASSLYRTKETQYF,TGTGCCAGCAGTTTATACAGGACAAAAGAGACCCAGTACTTC
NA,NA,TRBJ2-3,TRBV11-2,CASSLLSGDFSMADTQYF,TGTGCCAGCAGCCTACTTTCTGGAGACTTCAGCATGGCAGATACGCAGTATTTT
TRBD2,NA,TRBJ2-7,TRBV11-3,CASSYSGSRAYEQYF,TGTGCCAGCAGCTACAGCGGGAGTCGAGCCTACGAGCAGTACTTC
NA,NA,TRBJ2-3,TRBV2,CASAGTDTQYF,TGTGCCAGTGCAGGCACAGATACGCAGTATTTT
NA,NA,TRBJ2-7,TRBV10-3,CASDPGLSEQYF,TGTGCCTCCGATCCAGGACTTTCTGAGCAGTACTTC
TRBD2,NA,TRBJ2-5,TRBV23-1,CASTQGWTSGGEYQETQYF,TGCGCCAGCACTCAAGGTTGGACTAGCGGGGGCGAGTACCAAGAGACCCAGTACTTC
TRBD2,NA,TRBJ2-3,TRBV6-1,CASSSGLPSDTQYF,TGTGCCAGCAGCTCGGGACTACCTTCGGATACGCAGTATTTT
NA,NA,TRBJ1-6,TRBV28,CASSSRSYNSPLHF,TGTGCCAGCAGTAGTAGATCCTATAATTCACCCCTCCACTTT
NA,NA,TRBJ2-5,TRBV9,CASSVAGQQETQYF,TGTGCCAGCAGCGTAGCAGGACAGCAAGAGACCCAGTACTTC
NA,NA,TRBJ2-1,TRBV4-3,CASSQDTGLGEQFF,TGCGCCAGCAGCCAAGATACAGGGCTCGGTGAGCAGTTCTTC
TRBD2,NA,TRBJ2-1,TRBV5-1,CASSYETSGGASYFLFYNEQFF,TGCGCCAGCAGCTACGAGACTAGCGGGGGGGCTTCTTACTTCTTATTTTACAATGAGCAGTTCTTC
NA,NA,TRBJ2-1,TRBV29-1,CSVPGNEQFF,TGCAGCGTTCCAGGGAATGAGCAGTTCTTC
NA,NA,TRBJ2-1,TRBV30,CAWSYNSGNEQFF,TGTGCCTGGAGTTATAATAGCGGCAATGAGCAGTTCTTC
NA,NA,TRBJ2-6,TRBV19,CAPNYRRGPGANVLTF,TGTGCCCCCAATTACAGGAGGGGGCCTGGGGCCAACGTCCTGACTTTC
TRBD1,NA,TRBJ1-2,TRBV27,CASSLYSRAGGGYTF,TGTGCCAGCAGTTTATATAGTAGGGCAGGGGGCGGCTACACCTTC
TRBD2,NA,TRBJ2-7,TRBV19,CASSIFGGVSYEQYF,TGTGCCAGTAGTATCTTTGGGGGGGTTTCCTACGAGCAGTACTTC
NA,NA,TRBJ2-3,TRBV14,CASSQARHTDTQYF,TGTGCCAGCAGCCAAGCGCGGCACACAGATACGCAGTATTTT
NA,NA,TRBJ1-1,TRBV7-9,CASSFGFFTVAFF,TGTGCCAGCAGCTTCGGTTTTTTTACAGTAGCTTTCTTT
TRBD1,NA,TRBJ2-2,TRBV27,CASSPTGTGELFF,TGTGCCAGCAGTCCGACAGGGACCGGGGAGCTGTTTTTT
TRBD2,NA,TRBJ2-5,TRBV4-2,CASSQVGFLAAPTPETQYF,TGTGCCAGCAGCCAAGTTGGGTTCCTAGCGGCCCCTACCCCAGAGACCCAGTACTTC
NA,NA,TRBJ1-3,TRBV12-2,CASRLVVKSSGNTIYF,TGTGCAAGTCGCTTAGTCGTCAAGAGCTCTGGAAACACCATATATTTT
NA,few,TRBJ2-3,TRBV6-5,CASSLIASTDTQYF,TGTGCCAGCAGTTTAATAGCTAGCACAGATACGCAGTATTTT
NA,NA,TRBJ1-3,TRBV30,CAWGQNTIYF,TGTGCCTGGGGACAGAACACCATATATTTT
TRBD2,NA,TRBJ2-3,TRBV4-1,CASSPSSGSTDTQYF,TGCGCCAGCAGCCCCTCTAGCGGCAGCACAGATACGCAGTATTTT
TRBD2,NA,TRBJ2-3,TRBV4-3,CASSQDSASGNTQYF,TGCGCCAGCAGCCAAGATTCGGCTAGCGGCAATACGCAGTATTTT
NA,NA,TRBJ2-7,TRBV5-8,CASSLAASYEQYF,TGTGCCAGCAGCTTGGCCGCGAGTTACGAGCAGTACTTC
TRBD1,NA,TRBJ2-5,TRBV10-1,CASSELGTGEETQYF,TGCGCCAGCAGTGAGTTGGGGACAGGGGAAGAGACCCAGTACTTC
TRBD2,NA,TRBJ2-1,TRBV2,CASSEVRGGPSSEQFF,TGTGCCAGCAGTGAGGTTCGGGGGGGCCCATCGAGTGAGCAGTTCTTC
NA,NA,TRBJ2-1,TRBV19,CASSLLGEQFF,TGTGCCAGTAGTTTACTAGGTGAGCAGTTCTTC
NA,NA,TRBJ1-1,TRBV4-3,CASSQLYIRTENTEAFF,TGCGCCAGCAGCCAATTGTATATCCGGACTGAGAACACTGAAGCTTTCTTT
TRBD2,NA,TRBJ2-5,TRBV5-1,CASSSGGTSGSGETQYF,TGCGCCAGCAGCTCAGGGGGGACTAGCGGGAGTGGGGAGACCCAGTACTTC
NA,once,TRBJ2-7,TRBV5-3,CARSAGAASNYEQYF,TGTGCCAGAAGCGCCGGAGCGGCGTCTAACTACGAGCAGTACTTC
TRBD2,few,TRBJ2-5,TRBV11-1,CASIPAGGGETQYF,TGTGCCAGCATCCCAGCGGGGGGAGGGGAGACCCAGTACTTC